One and the same sample provided the 22 T cell receptor beta chains below, sequenced in a study of post-analysis software for immune sequencing data. Study findings and constraints: In patients, about 5 TRBV segments were more frequent than in controls, with TRBV5-6, TRBV5-1 and TRBV20-1 among them.

Carried by the TCR beta cDNA libraries were unique molecular identifiers. TCRdb called the PCR reads again in MiXCR, with one record for every CDR3 protein. The table shows 650,000 to 850,000 distinct CDR3 sequences, with roughly half occurring only once. These TCRs are of unknown antigen specificity. The sample comprised blood. These receptors originate from a girl aged 10 to 17 with multiple sclerosis.

This clonotype was seen more than once but under ten times. The V gene is TRBV20-1, the J gene TRBJ1-2; 9 nucleotides match TRBD1. The V and J ends lost 0 bases and 3 bases, in that order; junction bases with no gene match: 5. This CDR3 is built from 15 residues. CDR1 and CDR2 (germline): DFQATT, SNEGSKA (reference sequence). The CDR3 reads CSARDWDREDYGYTF. As DNA, the CDR3 is TGCAGTGCTAGAGACTGGGACAGGGAGGACTATGGCTACACCTTC.

The J gene is TRBJ2-4, the V gene TRBV20-1, with a tentative D call TRBD2 (6 bases). V lost 6 bases and J lost 0, with 15 bases in between. From germline, CDR1 is DFQATT and CDR2 SNEGSKA (reference sequence). The CDR3 has 15 residues. The CDR3 nucleotides read TGCAGTGCCGGAGGGAGAGGGATAGCCAAAAACATTCAGTACTTC. Translated: CSAGGRGIAKNIQYF.

This clonotype was counted only a few times. This rearrangement joins TRBV4-1 to TRBJ2-7; TRBD1 aligns across 8 bases. In germline, CDR1 is MGHRA, CDR2 YSYEKL. V gave up 0 bases and J gave up 5 bases; unmatched junction bases: 12. This CDR3 is built from 17 residues. This CDR3 reads CASSQDSPTGARNEQYF. The CDR3 DNA is TGCGCCAGCAGCCAAGATTCCCCGACAGGGGCAAGGAACGAGCAGTACTTC.

This clonotype was detected a few times. The chain joins TRBV27 to TRBJ1-2; unclear D gene. This CDR3 contains 15 residues. Germline CDR1 MNHEY, CDR2 SMNVEV (reference sequence). Between the trimmed V and J ends, which lost 4 bases and 8 bases, there was a span of 20 bases. CDR3 region: CASSSRANLVGGYTF. The CDR3 DNA is TGTGCCAGCAGTTCCCGGGCCAACCTAGTAGGAGGCTACACCTTC.

The chain uses TRBV6-5 and TRBJ2-2; the D is unclear. There are 13 residues in the CDR3. Germline lookup yields CDR1 MNHEY and CDR2 SVGAGI. Trimming pared 7 bases from V and 3 bases from J, leaving 9 bases between. The CDR3 DNA reads TGTGCCAGCAAAACCCGGGACACCGGGGAGCTGTTTTTT. This translates into CASKTRDTGELFF.

This clonotype was seen a few times. The chain has TRBV10-3 and TRBJ2-5; D ambiguous. Per germline, CDR1 ENHRY and CDR2 SYGVKD. The CDR3 consists of 11 residues. The V gene lost 6 bases and the J gene lost 2 bases, with 4 bases spanning the gap. CDR3 amino acids: CAIRGQETQYF. Here the CDR3 DNA reads TGTGCCATCAGGGGGCAAGAGACCCAGTACTTC.

V gene TRBV27 combines with J gene TRBJ2-7, with D possibly being TRBD2 (6 bases). Trimming shortened V by 3 bases and J by 5 bases, and 11 bases separated the two germline ends. CDR1 MNHEY and CDR2 SMNVEV come from the germline V gene (reference sequence). This CDR3 is built from 13 residues. The CDR3 sequence is CASSFRGRNEQYF. The CDR3 DNA reads as TGTGCCAGCAGTTTTAGAGGGAGGAACGAGCAGTACTTC.

The chain recombines TRBV18 with TRBJ1-1; D is perhaps TRBD1 (6 bases). Looked up from germline, CDR1 is KGHSH and CDR2 is LQKENI. CDR3 length: 15 amino acids. V dropped 0 bases and J dropped 1 base, with 9 bases sitting between them. DNA of the CDR3: TGTGCCAGCTCACCACCAAGCAGGGGGAACACTGAAGCTTTCTTT. Protein sequence: CASSPPSRGNTEAFF.

The table lists this clonotype with a few counts. The chain recombines TRBV5-4 with TRBJ2-7; 10 nucleotides match TRBD2. V dropped 0 bases and J dropped 2; count of bases not matched to a gene: 5. Germline assignment: CDR1 SGHNT and CDR2 YYREEE (reference sequence). This CDR3 has 16 residues. CDR3 DNA: TGTGCCAGCAGCTTGGCCAATCTAGCGGGAGCCTACGAGCAGTACTTC. Translation: CASSLANLAGAYEQYF.

This chain connects TRBV7-6 to TRBJ2-5; D tentatively reads TRBD1 or TRBD2 (5 bases each). Trimming stripped 5 bases from V and 4 bases from J, with 17 bases between. Germline lookup yields CDR1 SGHVS and CDR2 FNYEAQ. The CDR3 runs 15 residues. CDR3 region: CASSPPGRRRETQYF. CDR3 nucleotides: TGTGCCAGCAGCCCCCCGGGACGGCGGCGAGAGACCCAGTACTTC. The full variable domain, rest sourced from reference TRBV7-6 and TRBJ2-5, is GAGVSQSPRYKVTKRGQDVALRCDPISGHVSLYWYRQALGQGPEFLTYFNYEAQQDKSGLPNDRFSAERPEGSISTLTIQRTEQRDSAMYRCASSPPGRRRETQYFGPGTRLLVL.

This clonotype was seen a few times. V and J are TRBV12-3 or TRBV12-4 and TRBJ2-5, with TRBD2 identical over 13 bases. Trimming removed 5 bases from V and 5 bases from J; junction bases left unmatched: 8. The length of the CDR3 is 16 residues. CDR3 sequence (DNA): TGTGCCAGCAGTCAGGGACTAGCGGGGTCGGGGGAGACCCAGTACTTC. Its protein is CASSQGLAGSGETQYF.

V and J are TRBV24-1 and TRBJ1-2; D is possibly TRBD1 (5 bases). Germline values: CDR1 KGHDR, CDR2 SFDVKD. CDR3 length: 12 amino acids. Trimming removed 7 bases at V and 8 bases at J, with 13 bases between. The CDR3 DNA sequence: TGTGCCACCAGGTCGGGGGGTAAGGGCTACACCTTC. Encoded protein: CATRSGGKGYTF.

The chain recombines TRBV6-5 with TRBJ2-3; no clear D. The ends were cut back, 0 bases at V and 0 bases at J, with 16 bases in the middle. The CDR3 totals 18 residues. Germline V gene lookup returns CDR1 MNHEY and CDR2 SVGAGI. This chain's CDR3 is CASSYSVGGVVSTDTQYF. CDR3 nucleotide sequence: TGTGCCAGCAGTTACTCGGTTGGCGGAGTGGTTAGCACAGATACGCAGTATTTT.

The chain links TRBV20-1 to TRBJ1-2, with D possibly matching TRBD1 (5 bases). Looked up from germline, CDR1 is DFQATT and CDR2 is SNEGSKA (reference sequence). The CDR3 covers 15 residues. Trimming shortened V by 6 bases and J by 6 bases, and 23 bases separated the two germline ends. The CDR3 nucleotides are TGCAGTGCGTTTCCCTTTGCGGGGGAGCTCCATGGCTACACCTTC. Amino acid sequence: CSAFPFAGELHGYTF.

The gene calls are TRBV5-6 and TRBJ2-7, with D possibly being TRBD1 or TRBD2 (5 bases each). The CDR3 totals 16 residues. Germline CDR1 reads SGHDT; CDR2 reads YYEEEE. Trimming removed 3 bases at V and 5 bases at J, with 21 bases between. The chain's CDR3 is CASSSVRDGRTHEQYF. The CDR3 nucleotides are TGTGCCAGCAGCTCGGTCCGGGACGGACGGACCCACGAGCAGTACTTC.

J is TRBJ1-1 and V is TRBV29-1; D not resolved. The CDR3 is made up of 14 amino acids. V was pared by 3 bases and J by 2 bases, with 13 bases between. Germline lookup yields CDR1 SQVTM and CDR2 ANQGSEA. CDR3 amino acids: CSVDLRTGNTEAFF. In DNA, the CDR3 is TGCAGCGTTGACTTGCGGACGGGAAACACTGAAGCTTTCTTT.

The J gene is TRBJ1-6, the V gene TRBV12-3 or TRBV12-4, with 9 positions matching TRBD1. Trimming took 5 bases from V and 9 from J; bases not matched to a gene: 11. The CDR3 is made up of 16 amino acids. This chain's CDR3 is CASSLQAGTGSSPLHF. The CDR3 nucleotides are TGTGCCAGCAGTCTTCAAGCCGGGACAGGGAGTTCACCCCTCCACTTT.

The chain is built from TRBV29-1 and TRBJ2-7, with D perhaps matching TRBD1 or TRBD2 (5 bases each). Germline CDR1 SQVTM, CDR2 ANQGSEA. The CDR3 runs to 14 residues. Trimming left V 6 bases short and J 5 bases short, with 20 bases between. CDR3 loop: CSVRTRGDLDEQYF. The CDR3 DNA follows: TGCAGCGTCAGGACGAGGGGCGATTTGGACGAGCAGTACTTC.

This clonotype occurred once. The V and J genes are TRBV7-2 and TRBJ2-4, with 8 bases matching TRBD2. The V and J ends lost 5 bases and 4 bases, in that order; junction bases with no gene match: 7. Germline V gene data show CDR1 as SGHTA and CDR2 as FQGNSA. This CDR3 region has 15 residues. CDR3 nucleotides: TGTGCCAGCAGCCCGTGGGGACTAGGAAAAAACATTCAGTACTTC. The encoded protein is CASSPWGLGKNIQYF.

This chain uses TRBV5-1 with TRBJ1-2, with TRBD1 matching 8 bases. The CDR3 is made up of 13 amino acids. Looked up from germline, CDR1 is SGHRS and CDR2 is YFSETQ. Germline trimming cut 2 bases from V and 8 bases from J; bases unmatched to any gene: 5. CDR3 DNA sequence: TGCGCCAGCAGCTTCGCAGGGGGCGGCGGCTACACCTTC. Its protein is CASSFAGGGGYTF.

This clonotype appeared a few times. The CDR3 region is CASTGLAGNEQFF. Here the CDR3 DNA reads TGTGCCAGCACCGGACTAGCGGGTAATGAGCAGTTCTTC. J is TRBJ2-1 and V is TRBV2; 11 bases are shared with TRBD2. The J segment lost 7 bases and the V segment lost 7 bases, leaving 3 bases of the junction unmatched. The CDR3 length is 13 residues. From germline, CDR1 is SNHLY and CDR2 FYNNEI.

The genes are TRBV7-9 and TRBJ1-2, with D possibly being TRBD1 (6 bases). Germline V CDR1 and CDR2: SEHNR, FQNEAQ (reference sequence). The V gene lost 4 bases and the J gene lost 0 bases, with 12 bases spanning the gap. This CDR3 is built from 15 residues. In DNA, the CDR3 is TGTGCCAGCAGCTCCTCCCCAGGGGCTAACTATGGCTACACCTTC. Amino acids: CASSSSPGANYGYTF.